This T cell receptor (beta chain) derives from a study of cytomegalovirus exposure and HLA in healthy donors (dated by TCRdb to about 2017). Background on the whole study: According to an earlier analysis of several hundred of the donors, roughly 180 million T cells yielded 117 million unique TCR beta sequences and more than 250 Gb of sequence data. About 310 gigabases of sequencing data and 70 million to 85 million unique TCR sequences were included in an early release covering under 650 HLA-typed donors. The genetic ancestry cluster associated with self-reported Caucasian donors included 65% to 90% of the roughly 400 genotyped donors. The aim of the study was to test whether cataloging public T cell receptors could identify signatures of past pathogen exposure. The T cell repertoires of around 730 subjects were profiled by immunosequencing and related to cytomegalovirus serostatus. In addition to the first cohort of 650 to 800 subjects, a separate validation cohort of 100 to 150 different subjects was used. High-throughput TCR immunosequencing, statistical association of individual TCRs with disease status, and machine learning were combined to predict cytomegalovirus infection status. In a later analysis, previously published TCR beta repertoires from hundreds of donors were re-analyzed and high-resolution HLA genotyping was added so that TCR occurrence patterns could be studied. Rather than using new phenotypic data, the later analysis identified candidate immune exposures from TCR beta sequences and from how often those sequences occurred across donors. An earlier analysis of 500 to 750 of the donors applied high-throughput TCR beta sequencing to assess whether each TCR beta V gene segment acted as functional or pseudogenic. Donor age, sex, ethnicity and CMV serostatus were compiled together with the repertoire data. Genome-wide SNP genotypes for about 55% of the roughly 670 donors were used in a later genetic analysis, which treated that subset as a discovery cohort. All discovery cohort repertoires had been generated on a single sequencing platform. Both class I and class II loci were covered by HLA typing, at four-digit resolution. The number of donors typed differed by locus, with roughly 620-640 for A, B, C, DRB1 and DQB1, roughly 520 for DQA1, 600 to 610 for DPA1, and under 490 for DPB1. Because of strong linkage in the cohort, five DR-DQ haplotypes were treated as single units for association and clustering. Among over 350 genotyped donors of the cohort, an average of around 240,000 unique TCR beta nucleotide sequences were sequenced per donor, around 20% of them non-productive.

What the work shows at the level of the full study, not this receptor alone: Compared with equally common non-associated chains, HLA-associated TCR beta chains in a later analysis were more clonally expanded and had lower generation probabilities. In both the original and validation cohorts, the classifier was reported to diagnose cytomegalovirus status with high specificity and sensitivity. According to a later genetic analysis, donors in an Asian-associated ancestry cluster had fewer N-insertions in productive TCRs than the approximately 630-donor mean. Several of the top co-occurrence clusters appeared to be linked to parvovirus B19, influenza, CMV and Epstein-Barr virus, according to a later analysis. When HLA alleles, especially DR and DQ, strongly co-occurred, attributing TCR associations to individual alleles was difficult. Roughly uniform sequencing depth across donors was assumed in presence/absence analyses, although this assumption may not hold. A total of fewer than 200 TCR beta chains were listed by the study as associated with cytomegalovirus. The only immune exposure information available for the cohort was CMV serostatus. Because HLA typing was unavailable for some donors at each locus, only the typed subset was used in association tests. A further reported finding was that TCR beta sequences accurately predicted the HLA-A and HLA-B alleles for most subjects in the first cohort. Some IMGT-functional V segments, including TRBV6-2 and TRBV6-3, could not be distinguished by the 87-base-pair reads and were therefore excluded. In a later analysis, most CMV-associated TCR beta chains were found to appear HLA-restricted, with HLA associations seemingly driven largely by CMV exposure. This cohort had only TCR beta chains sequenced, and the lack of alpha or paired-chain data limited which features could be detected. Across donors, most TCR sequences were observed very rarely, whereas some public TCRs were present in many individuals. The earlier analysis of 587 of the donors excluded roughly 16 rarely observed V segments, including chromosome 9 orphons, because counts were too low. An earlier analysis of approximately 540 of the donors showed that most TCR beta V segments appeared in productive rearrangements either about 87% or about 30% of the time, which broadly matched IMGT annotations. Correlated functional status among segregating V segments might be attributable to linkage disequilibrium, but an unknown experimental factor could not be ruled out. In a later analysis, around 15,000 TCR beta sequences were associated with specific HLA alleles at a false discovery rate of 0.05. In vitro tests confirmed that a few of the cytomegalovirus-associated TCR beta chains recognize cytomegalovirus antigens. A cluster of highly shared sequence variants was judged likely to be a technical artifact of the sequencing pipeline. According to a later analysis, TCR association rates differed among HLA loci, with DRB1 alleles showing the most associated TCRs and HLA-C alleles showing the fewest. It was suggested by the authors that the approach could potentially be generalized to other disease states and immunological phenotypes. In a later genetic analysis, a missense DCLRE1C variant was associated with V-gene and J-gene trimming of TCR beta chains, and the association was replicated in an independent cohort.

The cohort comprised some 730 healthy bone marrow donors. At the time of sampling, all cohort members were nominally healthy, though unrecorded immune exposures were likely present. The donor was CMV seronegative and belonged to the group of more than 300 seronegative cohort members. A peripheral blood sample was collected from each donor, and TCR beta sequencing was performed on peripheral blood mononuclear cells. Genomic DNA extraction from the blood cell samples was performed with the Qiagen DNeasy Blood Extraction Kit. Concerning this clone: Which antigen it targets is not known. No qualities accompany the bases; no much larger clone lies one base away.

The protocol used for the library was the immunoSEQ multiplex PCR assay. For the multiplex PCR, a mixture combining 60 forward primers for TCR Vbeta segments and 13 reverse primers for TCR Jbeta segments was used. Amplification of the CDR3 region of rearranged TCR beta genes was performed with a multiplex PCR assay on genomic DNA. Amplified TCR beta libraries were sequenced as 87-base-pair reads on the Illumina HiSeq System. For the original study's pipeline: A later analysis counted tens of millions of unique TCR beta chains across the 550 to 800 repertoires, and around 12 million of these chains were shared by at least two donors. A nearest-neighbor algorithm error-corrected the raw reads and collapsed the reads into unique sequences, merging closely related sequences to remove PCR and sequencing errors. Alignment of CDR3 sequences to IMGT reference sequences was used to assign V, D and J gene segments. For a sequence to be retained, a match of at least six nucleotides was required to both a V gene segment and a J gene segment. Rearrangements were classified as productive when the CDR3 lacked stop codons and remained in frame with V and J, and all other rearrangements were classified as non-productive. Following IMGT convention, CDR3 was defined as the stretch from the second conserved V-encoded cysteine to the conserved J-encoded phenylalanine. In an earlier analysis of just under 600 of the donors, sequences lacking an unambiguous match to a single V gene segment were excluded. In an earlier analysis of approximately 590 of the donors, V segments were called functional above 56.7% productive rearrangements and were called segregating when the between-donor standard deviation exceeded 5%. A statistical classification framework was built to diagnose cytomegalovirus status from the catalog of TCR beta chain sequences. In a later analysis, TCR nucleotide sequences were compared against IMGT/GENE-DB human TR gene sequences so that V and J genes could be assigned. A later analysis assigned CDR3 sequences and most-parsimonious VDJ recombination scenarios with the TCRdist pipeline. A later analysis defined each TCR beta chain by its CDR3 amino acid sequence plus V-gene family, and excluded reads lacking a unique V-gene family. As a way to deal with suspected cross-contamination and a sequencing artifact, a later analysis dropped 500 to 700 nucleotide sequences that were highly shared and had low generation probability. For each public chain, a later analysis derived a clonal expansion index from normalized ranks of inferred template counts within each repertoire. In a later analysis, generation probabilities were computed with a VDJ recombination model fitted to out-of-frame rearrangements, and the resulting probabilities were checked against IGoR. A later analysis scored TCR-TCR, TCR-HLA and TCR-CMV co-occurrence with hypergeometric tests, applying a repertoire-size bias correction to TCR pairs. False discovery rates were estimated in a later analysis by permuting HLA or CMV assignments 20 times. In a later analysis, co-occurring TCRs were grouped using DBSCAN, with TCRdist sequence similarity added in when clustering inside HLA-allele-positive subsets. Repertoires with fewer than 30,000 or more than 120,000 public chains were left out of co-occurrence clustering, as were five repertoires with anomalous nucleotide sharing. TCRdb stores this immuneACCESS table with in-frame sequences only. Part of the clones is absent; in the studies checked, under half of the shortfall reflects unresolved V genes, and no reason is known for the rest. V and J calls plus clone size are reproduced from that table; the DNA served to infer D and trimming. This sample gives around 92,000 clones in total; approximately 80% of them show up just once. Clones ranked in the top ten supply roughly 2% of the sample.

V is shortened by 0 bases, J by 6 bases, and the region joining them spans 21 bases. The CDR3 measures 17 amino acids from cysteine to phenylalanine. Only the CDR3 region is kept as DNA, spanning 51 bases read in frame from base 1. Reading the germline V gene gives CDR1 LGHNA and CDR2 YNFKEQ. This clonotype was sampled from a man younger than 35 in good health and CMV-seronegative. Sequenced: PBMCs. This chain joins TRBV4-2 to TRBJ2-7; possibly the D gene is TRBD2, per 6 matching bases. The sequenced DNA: TGTGCCAGCAGCCAAGACCCCGGGGGTGGCGTTCTCTCCGAGCAGTACTTC. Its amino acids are CASSQDPGGGVLSEQYF.